Here is one TCR beta chain with its context. What it recognizes is unknown. Repertoires were generated with immunoSEQ multiplex PCR, while TCRdb's copy carries only in-frame clones and drops some. The sample gives more than 85,000 clones, over 85% of which show up once; 1% to 1.5% is in the top ten. This entry comes from a study of siplizumab effects on memory and regulatory T cells. Germline loops: CDR1 MNHEY, CDR2 SVGAGI. Trimming shortened V by 3 bases and J by 4 bases, and 9 bases separated the two germline ends. The CDR3 sequence is 13 residues long. Study-wide results and limits: Proliferating Tregs' suppressive function in siplizumab cultures went unconfirmed. Naive T cells were seen as more diverse than memory cells and as major alloresponse contributors. To unstimulated subsets, only a minor fraction of alloreactive clones could be mapped.

Sequencing was done on a sample of CD4+ T cells sorted from blood. The chain employs TRBV6-5 and TRBJ1-1; D gene ambiguous. The sequence derives from a human donor in good health. The chain's CDR3 is CASSYGEPTEAFF. The CDR3 DNA reads as TGTGCCAGCAGTTATGGGGAACCCACTGAAGCTTTCTTT.